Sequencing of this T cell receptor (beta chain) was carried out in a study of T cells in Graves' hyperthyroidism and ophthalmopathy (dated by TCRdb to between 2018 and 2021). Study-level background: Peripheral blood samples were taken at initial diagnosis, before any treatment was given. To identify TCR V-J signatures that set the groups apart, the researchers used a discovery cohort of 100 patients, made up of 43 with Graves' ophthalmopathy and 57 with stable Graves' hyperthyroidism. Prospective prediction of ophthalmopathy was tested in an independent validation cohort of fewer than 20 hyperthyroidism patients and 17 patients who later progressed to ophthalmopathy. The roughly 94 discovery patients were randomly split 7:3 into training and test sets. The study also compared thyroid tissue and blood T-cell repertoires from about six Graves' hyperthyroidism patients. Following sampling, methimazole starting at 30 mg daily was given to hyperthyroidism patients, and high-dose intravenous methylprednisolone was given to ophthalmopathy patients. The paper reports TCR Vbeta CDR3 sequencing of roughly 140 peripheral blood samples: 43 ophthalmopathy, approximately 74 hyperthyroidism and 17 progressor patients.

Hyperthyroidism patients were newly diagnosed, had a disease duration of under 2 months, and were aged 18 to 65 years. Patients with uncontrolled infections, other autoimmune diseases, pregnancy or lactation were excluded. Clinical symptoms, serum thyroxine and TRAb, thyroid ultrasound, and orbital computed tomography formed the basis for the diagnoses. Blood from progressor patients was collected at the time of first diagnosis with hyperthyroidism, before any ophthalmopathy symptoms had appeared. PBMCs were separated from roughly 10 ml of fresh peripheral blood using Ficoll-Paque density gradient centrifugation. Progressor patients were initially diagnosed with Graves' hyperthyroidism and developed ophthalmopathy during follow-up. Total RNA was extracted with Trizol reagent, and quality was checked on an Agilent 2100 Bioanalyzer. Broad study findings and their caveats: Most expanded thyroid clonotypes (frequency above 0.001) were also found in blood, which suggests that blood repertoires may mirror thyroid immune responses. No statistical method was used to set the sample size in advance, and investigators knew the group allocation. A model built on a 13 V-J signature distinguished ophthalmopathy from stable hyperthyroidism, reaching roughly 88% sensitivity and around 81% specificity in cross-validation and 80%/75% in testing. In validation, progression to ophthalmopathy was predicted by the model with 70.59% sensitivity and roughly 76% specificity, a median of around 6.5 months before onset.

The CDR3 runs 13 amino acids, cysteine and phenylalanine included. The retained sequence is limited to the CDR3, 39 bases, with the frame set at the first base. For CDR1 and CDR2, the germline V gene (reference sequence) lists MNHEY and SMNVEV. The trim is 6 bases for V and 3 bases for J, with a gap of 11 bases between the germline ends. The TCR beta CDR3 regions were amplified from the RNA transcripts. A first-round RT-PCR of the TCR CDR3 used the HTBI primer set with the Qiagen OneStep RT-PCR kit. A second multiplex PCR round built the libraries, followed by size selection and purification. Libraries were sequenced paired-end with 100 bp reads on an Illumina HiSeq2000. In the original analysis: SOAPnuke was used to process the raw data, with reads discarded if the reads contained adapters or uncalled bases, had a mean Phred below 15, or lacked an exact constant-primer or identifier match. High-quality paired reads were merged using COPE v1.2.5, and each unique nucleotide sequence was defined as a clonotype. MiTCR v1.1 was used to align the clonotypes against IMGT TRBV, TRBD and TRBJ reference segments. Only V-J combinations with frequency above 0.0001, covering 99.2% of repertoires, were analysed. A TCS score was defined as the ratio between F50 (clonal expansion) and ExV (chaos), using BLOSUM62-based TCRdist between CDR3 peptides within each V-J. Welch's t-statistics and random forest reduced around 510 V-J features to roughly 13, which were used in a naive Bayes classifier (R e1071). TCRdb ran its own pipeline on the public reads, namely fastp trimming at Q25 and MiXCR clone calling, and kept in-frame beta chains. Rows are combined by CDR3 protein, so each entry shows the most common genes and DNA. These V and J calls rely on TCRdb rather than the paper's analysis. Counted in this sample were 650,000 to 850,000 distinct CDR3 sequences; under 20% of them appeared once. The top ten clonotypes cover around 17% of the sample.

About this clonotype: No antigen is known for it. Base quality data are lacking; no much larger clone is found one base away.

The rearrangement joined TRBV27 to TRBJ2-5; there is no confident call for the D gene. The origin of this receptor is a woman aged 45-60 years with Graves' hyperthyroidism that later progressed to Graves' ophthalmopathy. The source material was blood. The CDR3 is CASSPGEEETQYF. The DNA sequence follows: TGTGCCAGCAGCCCCGGCGAGGAAGAGACCCAGTACTTC.